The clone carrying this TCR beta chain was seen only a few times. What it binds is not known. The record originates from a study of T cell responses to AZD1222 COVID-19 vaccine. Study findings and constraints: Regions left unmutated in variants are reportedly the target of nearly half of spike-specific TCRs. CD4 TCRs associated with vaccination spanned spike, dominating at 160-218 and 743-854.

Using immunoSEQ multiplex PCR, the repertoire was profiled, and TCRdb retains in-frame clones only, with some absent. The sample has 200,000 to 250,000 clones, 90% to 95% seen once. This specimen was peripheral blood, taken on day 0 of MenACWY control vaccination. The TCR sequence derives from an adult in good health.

CDR3 in DNA: TGTGCCACCATATTACCCGGGACAGGCTATGGCTACACCTTC. It is translated as CATILPGTGYGYTF. This chain connects TRBV18 to TRBJ1-2, with 8 positions matching TRBD1. The CDR3 runs to 14 residues. The V gene's germline CDR1 is KGHSH and CDR2 LQKENI. The V and J ends lost 10 bases and 4 bases, in that order; junction bases with no gene match: 11.